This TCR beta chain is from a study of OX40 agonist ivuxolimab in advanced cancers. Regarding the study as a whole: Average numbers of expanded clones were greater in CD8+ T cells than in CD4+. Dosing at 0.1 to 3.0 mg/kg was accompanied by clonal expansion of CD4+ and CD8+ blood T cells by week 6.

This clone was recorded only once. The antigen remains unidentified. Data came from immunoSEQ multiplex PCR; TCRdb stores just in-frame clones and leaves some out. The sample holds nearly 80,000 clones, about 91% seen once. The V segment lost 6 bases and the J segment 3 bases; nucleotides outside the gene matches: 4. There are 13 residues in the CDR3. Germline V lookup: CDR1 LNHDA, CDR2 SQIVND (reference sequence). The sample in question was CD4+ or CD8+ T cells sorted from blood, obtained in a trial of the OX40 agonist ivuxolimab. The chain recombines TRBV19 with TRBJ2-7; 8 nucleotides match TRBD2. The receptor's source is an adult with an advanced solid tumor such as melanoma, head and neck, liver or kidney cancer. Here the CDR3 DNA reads TGTGCCAGTAGCCCAGGGACTAGCTACGAGCAGTACTTC. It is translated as CASSPGTSYEQYF.